The 10 T cell receptor beta chains presented below share a single source sample, sequenced in a study of T cell changes during pregnancy in multiple sclerosis. TCRdb keeps only in-frame clones here, not all; method: immunoSEQ multiplex PCR. The sample holds 70,000 to 95,000 clones, 90% to 95% seen once. Sequenced material: peripheral blood, taken after pregnancy. These receptors were taken from a female donor in good health, enrolled as a control in a pregnancy study.

The genes are TRBV5-4 and TRBJ2-1; TRBD1 agrees at 9 bases. In germline, CDR1 is SGHNT, CDR2 YYREEE (reference sequence). CDR3 length: 13 residues. Trimming took 3 bases from V and 6 from J; bases not matched to a gene: 1. This chain's CDR3 is CASSSTGGNEQFF. The CDR3 DNA reads as TGTGCCAGCAGCTCGACAGGGGGCAATGAGCAGTTCTTC.

This chain connects TRBV28 to TRBJ1-3; TRBD1 aligns across 9 bases. This CDR3 contains 17 residues. Trimming at V came to 2 bases and at J to 4 bases, leaving 9 bases not matched to a gene. Germline CDR1 is MDHEN and CDR2 is SYDVKM. This CDR3 is CASSLRGTGSFGNTIYF. CDR3 nucleotide sequence: TGTGCCAGCAGTTTAAGGGGGACAGGGTCCTTCGGAAACACCATATATTTT. Combining the CDR3 with reference TRBV28 and TRBJ1-3 gives the whole variable domain DVKVTQSSRYLVKRTGEKVFLECVQDMDHENMFWYRQDPGLGLRLIYFSYDVKMKEKGDIPEGYSVSREKKERFSLILESASTNQTSMYLCASSLRGTGSFGNTIYFGEGSWLTVV.

The count of this clone is one. The CDR3 here is CASSMGRGTEAFF. CDR3 bases: TGTGCCAGTAGTATGGGTAGGGGCACTGAAGCTTTCTTT. The rearrangement joins TRBV19 to TRBJ1-1, with D possibly being TRBD1 (5 bases). Germline V CDR1 and CDR2: LNHDA, SQIVND (reference sequence). V dropped 3 bases and J dropped 4 bases, with 9 bases sitting between them. The length of the CDR3 is 13 residues.

This chain connects TRBV19 to TRBJ1-5; D is perhaps TRBD1 (6 bases). The germline gives CDR1 LNHDA, CDR2 SQIVND (reference sequence). V was clipped by 6 bases and J by 5 bases, with 14 bases between them. CDR3 length equals 14 residues. This chain's CDR3 is CASRVNQGHQPQHF. CDR3 DNA: TGTGCCAGTAGGGTCAACCAGGGGCATCAGCCCCAGCATTTT.

J is TRBJ1-5 and V is TRBV7-2; D call uncertain. Germline CDR1 SGHTA, CDR2 FQGNSA. Trimming took 5 bases from V and 4 from J, leaving 6 bases between them. The CDR3 spans 12 residues. CDR3 sequence (DNA): TGTGCCAGCAGCCTCTATAATCAGCCCCAGCATTTT. It encodes CASSLYNQPQHF. Based on the CDR3 plus reference TRBV7-2 and TRBJ1-5, the full variable domain is GAGVSQSPSNKVTEKGKDVELRCDPISGHTALYWYRQSLGQGLEFLIYFQGNSAPDKSGLPSDRFSAERTGGSVSTLTIQRTQQEDSAVYLCASSLYNQPQHFGDGTRLSIL.

The chain has TRBV30 and TRBJ2-7, with 7 nucleotides matching TRBD2. The V gene end was trimmed by 3 bases and the J gene end by 3 bases; junction bases not matched to a gene: 8. The V gene's germline CDR1 is GTSNPN and CDR2 SVGIG (reference sequence). The CDR3 extends over 14 amino acids. CDR3 sequence reads: CAWRGQGGLYEQYF. CDR3 nucleotides: TGTGCCTGGAGGGGCCAGGGAGGGCTCTACGAGCAGTACTTC.

The chain combines TRBV19 with TRBJ1-5; 10 bases map to TRBD1. The V gene end was trimmed by 8 bases and the J gene end by 0 bases; junction bases not matched to a gene: 10. Per the germline V gene, CDR1 is LNHDA and CDR2 is SQIVND (reference sequence). CDR3 length: 17 amino acids. CDR3: CASLPGQGFYSNQPQHF. CDR3 coding DNA: TGTGCCAGTCTCCCGGGACAGGGGTTTTATAGCAATCAGCCCCAGCATTTT.

The chain is built from TRBV28 and TRBJ2-7, with TRBD1 identical over 9 bases. V trimming: 5 bases; J trimming: 4 bases; junction bases outside the gene matches: 6. This CDR3 has 14 residues. Germline V lookup: CDR1 MDHEN, CDR2 SYDVKM. CDR3: CASSGGQGRYEQYF. DNA for the CDR3: TGTGCCAGCAGTGGGGGACAGGGTAGATACGAGCAGTACTTC.

The chain is built from TRBV19 and TRBJ2-7, with TRBD1 identical over 8 bases. J lost 7 bases, V lost 5 bases, and 7 bases had no gene match. CDR3 length: 13 residues. CDR1 is LNHDA, CDR2 SQIVND, per germline (reference sequence). The CDR3 sequence is CASSADRDREQYF. CDR3 DNA: TGTGCCAGTAGTGCGGACAGGGATCGTGAGCAGTACTTC.

This clone was counted once. The chain joins TRBV20-1 to TRBJ2-5; D is uncertain. The CDR3 consists of 11 residues. The germline gives CDR1 DFQATT, CDR2 SNEGSKA (reference sequence). The CDR3 here is CILRFQETQYF. The CDR3 DNA sequence: TGCATTCTAAGATTCCAAGAGACCCAGTACTTC.